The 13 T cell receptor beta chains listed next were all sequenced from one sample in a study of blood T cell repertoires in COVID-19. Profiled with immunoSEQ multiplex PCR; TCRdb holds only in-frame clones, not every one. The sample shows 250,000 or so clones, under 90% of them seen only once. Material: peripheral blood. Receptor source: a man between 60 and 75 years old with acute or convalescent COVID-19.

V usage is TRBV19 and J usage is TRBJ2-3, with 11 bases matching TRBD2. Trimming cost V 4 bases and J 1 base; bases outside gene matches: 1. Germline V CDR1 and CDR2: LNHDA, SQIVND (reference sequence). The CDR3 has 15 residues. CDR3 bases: TGTGCCAGTAGTACGGGACTAGCGGGCACAGATACGCAGTATTTT. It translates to CASSTGLAGTDTQYF.

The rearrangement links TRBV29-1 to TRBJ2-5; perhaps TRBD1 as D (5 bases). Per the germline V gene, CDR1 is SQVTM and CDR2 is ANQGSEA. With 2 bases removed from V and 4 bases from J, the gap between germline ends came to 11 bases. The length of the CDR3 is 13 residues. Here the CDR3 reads CSVESGNGETQYF. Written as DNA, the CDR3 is TGCAGCGTTGAATCAGGGAACGGAGAGACCCAGTACTTC. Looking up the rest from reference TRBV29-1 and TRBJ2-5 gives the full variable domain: SAVISQKPSRDICQRGTSLTIQCQVDSQVTMMFWYRQQPGQSLTLIATANQGSEATYESGFVIDKFPISRPNLTFSTLTVSNMSPEDSSIYLCSVESGNGETQYFGPGTRLLVL.

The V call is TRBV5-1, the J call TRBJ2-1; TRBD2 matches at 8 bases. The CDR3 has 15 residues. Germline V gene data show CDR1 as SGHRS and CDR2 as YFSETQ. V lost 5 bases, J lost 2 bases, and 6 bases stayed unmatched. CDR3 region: CASRQTGGPYNEQFF. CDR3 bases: TGCGCCAGCAGACAAACGGGGGGGCCCTACAATGAGCAGTTCTTC.

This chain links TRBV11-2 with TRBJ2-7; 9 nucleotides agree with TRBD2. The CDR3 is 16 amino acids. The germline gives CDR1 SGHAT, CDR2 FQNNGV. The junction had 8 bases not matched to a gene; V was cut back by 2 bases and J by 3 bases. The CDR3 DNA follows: TGTGCCAGCAGCTTATATCTGGGGACTAGCCTCTACGAGCAGTACTTC. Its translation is CASSLYLGTSLYEQYF. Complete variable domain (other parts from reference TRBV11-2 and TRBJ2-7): EAGVAQSPRYKIIEKRQSVAFWCNPISGHATLYWYQQILGQGPKLLIQFQNNGVVDDSQLPKDRFSAERLKGVDSTLKIQPAKLEDSAVYLCASSLYLGTSLYEQYFGPGTRLTVT.

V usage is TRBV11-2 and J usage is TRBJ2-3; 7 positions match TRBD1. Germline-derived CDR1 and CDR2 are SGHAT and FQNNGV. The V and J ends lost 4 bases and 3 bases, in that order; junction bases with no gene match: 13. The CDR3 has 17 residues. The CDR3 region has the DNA TGTGCCAGCAGCTCCCCCGGGACAGCCTTATGGACAGATACGCAGTATTTT. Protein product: CASSSPGTALWTDTQYF.

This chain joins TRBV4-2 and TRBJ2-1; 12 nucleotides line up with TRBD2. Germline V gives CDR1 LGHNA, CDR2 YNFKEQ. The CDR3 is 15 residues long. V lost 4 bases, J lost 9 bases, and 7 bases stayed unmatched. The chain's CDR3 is CASSPQTSGSGEQFF. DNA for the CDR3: TGTGCCAGCAGCCCTCAGACTAGCGGGAGCGGTGAGCAGTTCTTC.

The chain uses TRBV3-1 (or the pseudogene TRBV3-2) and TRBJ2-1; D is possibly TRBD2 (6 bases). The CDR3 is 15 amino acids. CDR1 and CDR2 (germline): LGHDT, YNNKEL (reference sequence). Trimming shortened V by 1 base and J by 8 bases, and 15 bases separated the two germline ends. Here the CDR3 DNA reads TGTGCCAGCAGCCAAGGTATCGGGAGAAGCGATGAGCAGTTCTTC. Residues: CASSQGIGRSDEQFF.

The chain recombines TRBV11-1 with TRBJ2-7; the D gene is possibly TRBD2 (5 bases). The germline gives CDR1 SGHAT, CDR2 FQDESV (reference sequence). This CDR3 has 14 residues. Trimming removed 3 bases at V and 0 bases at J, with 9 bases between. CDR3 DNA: TGTGCCAGCAGCTTTGGCGGGCCCTCCTACGAGCAGTACTTC. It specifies CASSFGGPSYEQYF.

This chain's CDR3 is CASSQDLRGARASYGYTF. The DNA for the CDR3 is TGTGCCAGCAGCCAAGATCTCCGGGGGGCCCGGGCGAGCTATGGCTACACCTTC. The chain uses TRBV3-1 (or the pseudogene TRBV3-2) and TRBJ1-2, with D possibly TRBD1 on 6 matching bases. CDR1 is LGHDT and CDR2 is YNNKEL in the germline V gene (reference sequence). This CDR3 comprises 18 residues. The germline V and J ends were trimmed by 0 bases and 4 bases, with 21 bases remaining between them.

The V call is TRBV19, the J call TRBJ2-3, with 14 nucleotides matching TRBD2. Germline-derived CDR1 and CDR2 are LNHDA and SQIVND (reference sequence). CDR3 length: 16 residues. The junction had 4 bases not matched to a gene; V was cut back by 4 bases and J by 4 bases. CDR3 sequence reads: CASSKAGLAGADTQYF. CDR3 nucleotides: TGTGCCAGTAGTAAAGCGGGACTAGCGGGAGCAGATACGCAGTATTTT.

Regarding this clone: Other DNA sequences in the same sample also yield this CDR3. CDR3 nucleotides: TGTGCCAGCAGCCCTGGGACAGGGGGAAATTCACCCCTCCACTTT. It specifies CASSPGTGGNSPLHF. The chain links TRBV7-9 to TRBJ1-6, with TRBD1 identical over 11 bases. The CDR3 is 15 amino acids. J was trimmed by 7 bases and V by 5 bases; bases with no gene match: 4. Germline lookup yields CDR1 SEHNR and CDR2 FQNEAQ (reference sequence).

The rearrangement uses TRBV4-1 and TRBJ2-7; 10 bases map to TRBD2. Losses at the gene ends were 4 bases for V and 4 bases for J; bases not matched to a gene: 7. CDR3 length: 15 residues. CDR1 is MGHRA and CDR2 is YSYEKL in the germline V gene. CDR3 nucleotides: TGCGCCAGCAGCCTACTCGGACTAGCGGATTACGAGCAGTACTTC. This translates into CASSLLGLADYEQYF.

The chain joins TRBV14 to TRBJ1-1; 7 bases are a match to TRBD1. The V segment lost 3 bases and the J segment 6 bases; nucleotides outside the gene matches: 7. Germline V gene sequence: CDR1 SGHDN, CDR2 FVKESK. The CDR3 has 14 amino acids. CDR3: CASSHLTTGSEAFF. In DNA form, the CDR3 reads TGTGCCAGCAGCCATCTCACGACAGGGTCTGAAGCTTTCTTT.